What follows is one T cell receptor (beta chain) and its context. In germline, CDR1 is SGHTA, CDR2 FQGNSA. The CDR3 extends over 15 amino acids. Trimming took 2 bases from V and 2 from J, leaving 13 bases between them. The data belong to a study of blood T cell repertoires in COVID-19. Study-wide context: The United States, Italy and Spain supplied acute and convalescent COVID-19 samples.

Generated by immunoSEQ multiplex PCR, the TCRdb table keeps only in-frame clones and is missing some. The sample shows more than 60,000 clones, over 75% of them seen only once. The clonotype was recovered from a man in his sixties with acute or convalescent COVID-19. J is TRBJ2-7 and V is TRBV7-2; the D gene is possibly TRBD2 (5 bases). The sample taken for sequencing was peripheral blood. CDR3 in DNA: TGTGCCAGCAGCTTATTCCGGGATAGAACCTACGAGCAGTACTTC. It yields the protein CASSLFRDRTYEQYF.